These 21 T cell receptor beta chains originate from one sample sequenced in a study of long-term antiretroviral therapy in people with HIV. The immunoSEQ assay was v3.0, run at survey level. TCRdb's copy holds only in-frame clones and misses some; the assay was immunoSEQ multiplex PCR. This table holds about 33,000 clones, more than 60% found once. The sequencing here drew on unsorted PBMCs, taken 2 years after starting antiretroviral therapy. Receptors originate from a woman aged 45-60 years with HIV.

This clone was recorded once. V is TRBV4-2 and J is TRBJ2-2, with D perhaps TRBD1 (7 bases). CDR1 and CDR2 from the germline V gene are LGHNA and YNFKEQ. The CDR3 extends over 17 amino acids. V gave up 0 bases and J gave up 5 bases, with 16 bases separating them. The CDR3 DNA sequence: TGTGCCAGCAGCCAAGATAGGGCAGGGGGGTTTACCGGGGAGCTGTTTTTT. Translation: CASSQDRAGGFTGELFF.

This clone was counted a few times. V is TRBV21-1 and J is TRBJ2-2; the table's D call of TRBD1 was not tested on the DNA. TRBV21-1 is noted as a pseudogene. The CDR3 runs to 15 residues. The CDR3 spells CASSGAQGNTGELFF. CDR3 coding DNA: TGTGCCAGCAGCGGTGCACAGGGAAACACCGGGGAGCTGTTTTTT.

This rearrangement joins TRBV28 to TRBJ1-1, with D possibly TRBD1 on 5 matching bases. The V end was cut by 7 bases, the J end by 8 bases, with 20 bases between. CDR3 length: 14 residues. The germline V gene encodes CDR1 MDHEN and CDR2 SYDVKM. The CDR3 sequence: CASIPGGRGGEAFF. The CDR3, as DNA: TGTGCCAGCATCCCTGGGGGACGGGGCGGGGAAGCTTTCTTT.

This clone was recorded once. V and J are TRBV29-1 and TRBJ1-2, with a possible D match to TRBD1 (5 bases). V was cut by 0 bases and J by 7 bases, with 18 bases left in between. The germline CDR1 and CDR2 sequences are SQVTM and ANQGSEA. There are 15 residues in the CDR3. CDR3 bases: TGCAGCGTTGAAGACACGCAGGGTCGGGCCTCTGGCTACACCTTC. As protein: CSVEDTQGRASGYTF.

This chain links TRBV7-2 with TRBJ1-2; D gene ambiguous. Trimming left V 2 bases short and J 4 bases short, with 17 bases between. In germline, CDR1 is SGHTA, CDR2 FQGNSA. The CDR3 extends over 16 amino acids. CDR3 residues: CASSLRVSGSGYGYTF. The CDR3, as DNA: TGTGCCAGCAGCTTACGAGTATCCGGGTCCGGCTATGGCTACACCTTC. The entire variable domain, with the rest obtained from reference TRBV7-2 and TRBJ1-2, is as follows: GAGVSQSPSNKVTEKGKDVELRCDPISGHTALYWYRQSLGQGLEFLIYFQGNSAPDKSGLPSDRFSAERTGGSVSTLTIQRTQQEDSAVYLCASSLRVSGSGYGYTFGSGTRLTVV.

Written as DNA, the CDR3 is TGTGCCAGCAGCCTACAGGGCACCTACGAGCAGTACGTC. This gives the protein CASSLQGTYEQYV. The rearrangement uses TRBV7-9 and TRBJ2-7; possible D gene TRBD1, 6 bases. Germline V lookup: CDR1 SEHNR, CDR2 FQNEAQ (reference sequence). This CDR3 region has 13 residues. V lost 5 bases and J 2 bases, leaving 10 bases between the germline ends.

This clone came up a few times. CDR3: CASSLGLAGGVETQYF. The CDR3 bases are TGCGCCAGCAGCCTTGGACTAGCGGGGGGTGTAGAGACCCAGTACTTC. The V call is TRBV5-1, the J call TRBJ2-5; TRBD2 aligns across 14 bases. The CDR3 contains 16 residues. The germline CDR1 and CDR2 sequences are SGHRS and YFSETQ. Trimming at V came to 4 bases and at J to 4 bases, leaving 6 bases not matched to a gene.

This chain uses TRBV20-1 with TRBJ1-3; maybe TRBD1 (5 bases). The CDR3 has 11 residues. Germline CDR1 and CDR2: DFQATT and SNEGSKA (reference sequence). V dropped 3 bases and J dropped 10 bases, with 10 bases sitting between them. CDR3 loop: CSARGDSTIYF. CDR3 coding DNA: TGCAGTGCTAGGGGGGATTCGACCATATATTTT.

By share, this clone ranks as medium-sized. The CDR3 coding sequence is TGTGCCAGCAGCTTAGCGGTGCCAGCGTGGACAGATACGCAGTATTTT. Translation: CASSLAVPAWTDTQYF. The chain recombines TRBV7-8 with TRBJ2-3; D unresolved. Trimming removed 0 bases at V and 3 bases at J, with 13 bases between. CDR1 is SGHVS, CDR2 FQNEAQ, per germline. CDR3 length equals 16 residues.

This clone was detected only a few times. DNA of the CDR3: TGTGCCTGGAGTGTACGGAGCGGGGGCGCAGATACGCAGTATTTT. Translating gives CAWSVRSGGADTQYF. This rearrangement joins TRBV30 to TRBJ2-3; 8 nucleotides line up with TRBD2. The germline V gene encodes CDR1 GTSNPN and CDR2 SVGIG (reference sequence). The CDR3 covers 15 residues. J was trimmed by 4 bases and V by 0 bases; bases with no gene match: 6.

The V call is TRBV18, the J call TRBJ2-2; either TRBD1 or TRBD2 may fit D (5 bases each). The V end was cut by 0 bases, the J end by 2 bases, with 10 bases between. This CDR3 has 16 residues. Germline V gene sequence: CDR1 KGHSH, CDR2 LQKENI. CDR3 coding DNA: TGTGCCAGCTCACCACCCGGGACGATAAACACCGGGGAGCTGTTTTTT. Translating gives CASSPPGTINTGELFF.

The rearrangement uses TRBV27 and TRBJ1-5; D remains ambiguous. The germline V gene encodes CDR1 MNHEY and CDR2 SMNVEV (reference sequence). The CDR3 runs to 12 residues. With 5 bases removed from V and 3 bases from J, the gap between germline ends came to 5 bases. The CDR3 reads CASSTYNQPQHF. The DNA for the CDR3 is TGTGCCAGCAGTACATACAATCAGCCCCAGCATTTT.

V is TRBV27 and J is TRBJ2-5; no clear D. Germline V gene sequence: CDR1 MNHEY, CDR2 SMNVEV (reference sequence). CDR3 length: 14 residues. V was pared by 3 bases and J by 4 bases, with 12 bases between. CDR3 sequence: CASSFGRSGETQYF. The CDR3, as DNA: TGTGCCAGCAGTTTTGGACGGAGTGGAGAGACCCAGTACTTC.

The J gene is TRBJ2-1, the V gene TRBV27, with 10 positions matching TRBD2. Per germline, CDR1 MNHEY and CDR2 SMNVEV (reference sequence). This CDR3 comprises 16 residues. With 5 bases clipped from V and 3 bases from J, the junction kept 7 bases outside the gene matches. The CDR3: CASSMLAGDYYNEQFF. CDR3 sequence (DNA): TGTGCCAGCAGTATGCTAGCGGGGGATTACTACAATGAGCAGTTCTTC.

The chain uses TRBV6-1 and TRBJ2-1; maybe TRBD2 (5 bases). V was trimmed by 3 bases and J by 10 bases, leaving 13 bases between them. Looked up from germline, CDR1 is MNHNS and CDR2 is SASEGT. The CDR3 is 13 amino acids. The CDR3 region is CASSDWPEGEQFF. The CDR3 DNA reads TGTGCCAGCAGTGACTGGCCCGAGGGAGAGCAGTTCTTC.

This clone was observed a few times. CDR3 in amino acids: CASNRPPSYEQYF. CDR3 in DNA: TGCGCCAGCAATCGCCCTCCCTCCTACGAGCAGTACTTC. The chain recombines TRBV5-1 with TRBJ2-7; D is uncertain. This CDR3 spans 13 amino acids. Trimming shortened V by 6 bases and J by 0 bases, and 10 bases separated the two germline ends. Germline CDR1 reads SGHRS; CDR2 reads YFSETQ. Together with reference TRBV5-1 and TRBJ2-7, the CDR3 gives the full variable domain: KAGVTQTPRYLIKTRGQQVTLSCSPISGHRSVSWYQQTPGQGLQFLFEYFSETQRNKGNFPGRFSGRQFSNSRSEMNVSTLELGDSALYLCASNRPPSYEQYFGPGTRLTVT.

For the CDR3, the DNA is TGTGCCAGTAGGTTGGACGTGGATGGCTACACCTTC. Protein: CASRLDVDGYTF. V and J are TRBV19 and TRBJ1-2; D gene uncertain. Deletions cut 6 bases from V and 6 bases from J, with 11 bases between. In germline, CDR1 is LNHDA, CDR2 SQIVND (reference sequence). The CDR3 is 12 amino acids.

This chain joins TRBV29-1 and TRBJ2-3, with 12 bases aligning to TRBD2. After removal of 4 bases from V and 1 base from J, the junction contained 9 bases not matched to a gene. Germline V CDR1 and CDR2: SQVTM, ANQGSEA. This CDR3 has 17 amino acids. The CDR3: CSVARLAGASGTDTQYF. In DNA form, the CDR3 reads TGCAGCGTTGCAAGACTAGCGGGGGCCTCTGGCACAGATACGCAGTATTTT.

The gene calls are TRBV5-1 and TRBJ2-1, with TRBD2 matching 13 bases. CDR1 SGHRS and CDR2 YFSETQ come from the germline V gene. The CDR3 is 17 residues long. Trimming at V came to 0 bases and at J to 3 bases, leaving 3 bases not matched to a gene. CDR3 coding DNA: TGCGCCAGCAGCTTGGAACTAGCGGGGGGGTACTACAATGAGCAGTTCTTC. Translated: CASSLELAGGYYNEQFF.

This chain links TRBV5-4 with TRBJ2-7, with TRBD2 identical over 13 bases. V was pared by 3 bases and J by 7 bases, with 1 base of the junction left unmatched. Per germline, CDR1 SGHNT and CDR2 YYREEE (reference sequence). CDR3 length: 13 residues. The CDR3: CASSWTSGGEQYF. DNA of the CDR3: TGTGCCAGCAGCTGGACTAGCGGGGGAGAGCAGTACTTC.

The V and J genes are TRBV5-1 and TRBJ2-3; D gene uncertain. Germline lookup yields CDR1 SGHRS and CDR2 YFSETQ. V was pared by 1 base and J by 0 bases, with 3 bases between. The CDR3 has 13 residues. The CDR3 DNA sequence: TGCGCCAGCAGCTTGACTAGCACAGATACGCAGTATTTT. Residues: CASSLTSTDTQYF.